One sample yielded the 32 T cell receptor beta chains listed below, sequenced in a study of T cell responses to AZD1222 COVID-19 vaccine. The repertoire was sequenced with immunoSEQ multiplex PCR; TCRdb's copy has only in-frame clones and lacks some. This sample has around 200,000 clones; approximately 91% occur once, and the top ten carry roughly 0.99%. Sample: peripheral blood, taken on day 0 of AZD1222 vaccination. Receptors were obtained from an adult in good health.

The chain couples TRBV4-3 to TRBJ2-3; a possible D gene is TRBD1 (5 bases). Trimming left V 4 bases short and J 4 bases short, with 15 bases between. The CDR3 length is 15 residues. The V gene's germline CDR1 is LGHNA and CDR2 YSLEER. This CDR3 reads CASSLAQGFSDTQYF. The CDR3 DNA is TGCGCCAGCAGCCTTGCCCAGGGTTTTTCAGATACGCAGTATTTT.

J is TRBJ1-5 and V is TRBV7-2; D is unclear. The CDR3 extends over 12 amino acids. Trimming took off 2 bases at V and 10 bases at J, with 9 bases between the two ends. CDR1 is SGHTA and CDR2 is FQGNSA in the germline V gene. Here the CDR3 reads CASSLPSHPQHF. The CDR3 DNA reads as TGTGCCAGCAGCTTACCCAGCCATCCCCAGCATTTT.

With respect to this clone: Other DNA sequences in this sample translate to the same CDR3. The chain is built from TRBV5-1 and TRBJ1-1; D not certain. CDR3 size: 12 residues. Germline assignment: CDR1 SGHRS and CDR2 YFSETQ. V was shortened by 0 bases and J by 8 bases, with 8 bases between the two germline ends. DNA for the CDR3: TGCGCCAGCAGCTTGGGGGATCGAGAAGCTTTCTTT. Protein product: CASSLGDREAFF.

In DNA, the CDR3 is TGTGCCAGCAGCACCTCTAATCGGGGGCGCGGGGAGCTGTTTTTT. Translated: CASSTSNRGRGELFF. This rearrangement joins TRBV7-3 to TRBJ2-2; D may be TRBD1 or TRBD2 (6 bases each). The V and J ends lost 5 bases and 7 bases respectively, with 17 bases between them. Germline V gene data show CDR1 as SGHTA and CDR2 as FQGTGA. The CDR3 totals 15 residues.

This chain uses TRBV28 with TRBJ2-7; 8 bases line up with TRBD1. Germline CDR1 and CDR2: MDHEN and SYDVKM. CDR3 length: 17 residues. J gave up 5 bases and V 8 bases, and 20 bases lay outside the gene matches. The CDR3 reads CASGSSLEQDRVDEQYF. The CDR3 bases are TGTGCCAGCGGATCGTCGTTGGAACAGGACAGGGTCGACGAGCAGTACTTC.

J is TRBJ2-1 and V is TRBV5-6; 10 nucleotides line up with TRBD1. Germline loops: CDR1 SGHDT, CDR2 YYEEEE. The CDR3 runs to 18 residues. The V segment lost 3 bases and the J segment 8 bases; nucleotides outside the gene matches: 17. CDR3 sequence: CASSSRDRGFFSIDEQFF. CDR3 nucleotides: TGTGCCAGCAGCTCCCGGGACAGGGGTTTTTTTTCGATCGATGAGCAGTTCTTC.

The rearrangement uses TRBV2 and TRBJ1-1, with D perhaps TRBD1 (5 bases). The CDR3 runs to 15 residues. Trimming shortened V by 3 bases and J by 0 bases, and 11 bases separated the two germline ends. Germline loops: CDR1 SNHLY, CDR2 FYNNEI. The CDR3 bases are TGTGCCAGCAGTGAGAGGACAACCGTGAACACTGAAGCTTTCTTT. It specifies CASSERTTVNTEAFF.

The rearrangement joins TRBV28 to TRBJ1-2; 9 positions match TRBD1. Germline V gene data show CDR1 as MDHEN and CDR2 as SYDVKM. The CDR3 is made up of 14 amino acids. The ends lost 3 bases at V and 4 bases at J; junction bases unmatched: 3. Here the CDR3 reads CASSFRDRVYGYTF. CDR3 DNA: TGTGCCAGCAGTTTTCGGGACAGGGTCTATGGCTACACCTTC.

J is TRBJ1-5 and V is TRBV10-3, with no clear D. CDR1 is ENHRY and CDR2 is SYGVKD in the germline V gene. The CDR3 length is 15 residues. V lost 3 bases to trimming and J lost 10 bases, with 19 bases between them. CDR3 DNA sequence: TGTGCCATCAGTGATTTGTGGCAGGACGGAGATCCCCAGCATTTT. Translating it yields CAISDLWQDGDPQHF.

V and J are TRBV19 and TRBJ1-2, with D hard to call. Germline V gives CDR1 LNHDA, CDR2 SQIVND (reference sequence). V gave up 6 bases and J gave up 0 bases, with 11 bases separating them. The CDR3 sequence is 14 residues long. The CDR3 DNA reads as TGTGCCAGTAGCCCCCGGCAGTCTAACTATGGCTACACCTTC. It specifies CASSPRQSNYGYTF.

V and J are TRBV27 and TRBJ2-5; TRBD2 aligns across 11 bases. Trimming cost V 5 bases and J 1 base; bases outside gene matches: 6. The CDR3 totals 16 residues. Germline V gene sequence: CDR1 MNHEY, CDR2 SMNVEV (reference sequence). The CDR3 region is CASSPVAGGIQETQYF. CDR3 sequence (DNA): TGTGCCAGCAGTCCCGTAGCGGGAGGGATCCAAGAGACCCAGTACTTC.

J is TRBJ1-2 and V is TRBV14; D ambiguous. The V gene's germline CDR1 is SGHDN and CDR2 FVKESK. The CDR3 extends over 17 amino acids. Trimming pared 2 bases from V and 6 bases from J, leaving 22 bases between. CDR3 region: CASSQLWRSGSANGYTF. The CDR3 bases are TGTGCCAGCAGCCAATTATGGAGATCTGGGTCCGCGAATGGCTACACCTTC. The complete variable domain, with remaining parts taken from reference TRBV14 and TRBJ1-2, reads EAGVTQFPSHSVIEKGQTVTLRCDPISGHDNLYWYRRVMGKEIKFLLHFVKESKQDESGMPNNRFLAERTGGTYSTLKVQPAELEDSGVYFCASSQLWRSGSANGYTFGSGTRLTVV.

This sequence joins TRBV14 and TRBJ2-7; the match to TRBD1 covers 11 bases. There are 16 residues in the CDR3. Per germline, CDR1 SGHDN and CDR2 FVKESK. V shed 0 bases, J shed 3 bases, and the junction held 4 bases outside the gene matches. DNA for the CDR3: TGTGCCAGCAGCCAAGATAGGACAGGGGGCCTCTACGAGCAGTACTTC. As protein: CASSQDRTGGLYEQYF.

This clone was counted only a few times. The genes are TRBV28 and TRBJ2-1; TRBD2 matches at 10 bases. The CDR3 runs to 16 residues. Germline CDR1 reads MDHEN; CDR2 reads SYDVKM. V was pared by 2 bases and J by 5 bases, with 6 bases of the junction left unmatched. The chain's CDR3 is CASSLPSGSSDNEQFF. In nucleotides, the CDR3 is TGTGCCAGCAGTTTACCTAGCGGGAGCTCGGACAATGAGCAGTTCTTC. The variable domain in full, completed from reference TRBV28 and TRBJ2-1, reads DVKVTQSSRYLVKRTGEKVFLECVQDMDHENMFWYRQDPGLGLRLIYFSYDVKMKEKGDIPEGYSVSREKKERFSLILESASTNQTSMYLCASSLPSGSSDNEQFFGPGTRLTVL.

The rearrangement joins TRBV2 to TRBJ2-7; no clear D. Germline V gives CDR1 SNHLY, CDR2 FYNNEI. Trimming took 7 bases from V and 0 from J, leaving 10 bases between them. The CDR3 loop spans 13 amino acids. CDR3 sequence reads: CASKERSSYEQYF. In nucleotides, the CDR3 is TGTGCCAGCAAAGAAAGGAGCTCCTACGAGCAGTACTTC.

The J gene is TRBJ1-5, the V gene TRBV6-2 or TRBV6-3; a possible D gene is TRBD1 (6 bases). CDR1 MNHEY and CDR2 SVGEGT come from the germline V gene. Trimming took 3 bases from V and 6 from J, leaving 15 bases between them. The CDR3 length is 15 residues. The CDR3 DNA reads TGTGCCAGCAGTTATGAACAGGGAGGGGTTCAGCCCCAGCATTTT. Its protein is CASSYEQGGVQPQHF.

The chain combines TRBV7-9 with TRBJ1-2; D is unresolved. Germline V gene lookup returns CDR1 SEHNR and CDR2 FQNEAQ (reference sequence). V was shortened by 1 base and J by 4 bases, with 10 bases between the two germline ends. CDR3 size: 14 residues. CDR3 in amino acids: CASSLGQPGYGYTF. The CDR3 nucleotides read TGTGCCAGCAGCTTAGGGCAGCCAGGCTATGGCTACACCTTC.

The chain recombines TRBV7-9 with TRBJ1-1; 7 bases match TRBD1. This CDR3 comprises 13 residues. Unmatched junction bases numbered 4, after V lost 5 bases and J lost 4 bases. In germline, CDR1 is SEHNR, CDR2 FQNEAQ (reference sequence). CDR3 sequence: CASSARGATEAFF. In DNA form, the CDR3 reads TGTGCCAGCAGCGCCAGGGGGGCCACTGAAGCTTTCTTT.

The chain recombines TRBV29-1 with TRBJ1-2; perhaps TRBD1 as D (6 bases). The germline V gene encodes CDR1 SQVTM and CDR2 ANQGSEA. Trimming took 5 bases from V and 2 from J, leaving 12 bases between them. The CDR3 sequence is 13 residues long. CDR3 sequence: CSVRRQANYGYTF. CDR3 DNA: TGCAGCGTTAGAAGACAGGCGAACTATGGCTACACCTTC.

CDR3 region: CASSYPQGSNQPQHF. The CDR3 DNA reads TGTGCCAGCAGTTACCCTCAGGGTAGCAATCAGCCCCAGCATTTT. The chain uses TRBV6-6 and TRBJ1-5, with a weak D call TRBD1 (5 bases). The CDR3 has 15 residues. Germline assignment: CDR1 MNHNY and CDR2 SVGAGI (reference sequence). The V end was cut by 2 bases, the J end by 0 bases, with 8 bases between.

The rearrangement joins TRBV7-2 to TRBJ2-1; weak D call: TRBD2 (5 bases). The CDR3 is 15 amino acids. Deletions cut 3 bases from V and 3 bases from J, with 12 bases between. Germline V gives CDR1 SGHTA, CDR2 FQGNSA. The CDR3 spells CASSFSGLSYNEQFF. The DNA for the CDR3 is TGTGCCAGCAGCTTCAGCGGATTGAGCTACAATGAGCAGTTCTTC.

V and J are TRBV2 and TRBJ2-7, with 7 nucleotides matching TRBD1. After removal of 3 bases from V and 2 bases from J, the junction contained 4 bases not matched to a gene. Looked up from germline, CDR1 is SNHLY and CDR2 is FYNNEI. The CDR3 length is 14 residues. For the CDR3, the DNA is TGTGCCAGCAGTGACTCTCAGGGGGCCTACGAGCAGTACTTC. Protein product: CASSDSQGAYEQYF. Full variable domain (missing parts from reference TRBV2 and TRBJ2-7): EPEVTQTPSHQVTQMGQEVILRCVPISNHLYFYWYRQILGQKVEFLVSFYNNEISEKSEIFDDQFSVERPDGSNFTLKIRSTKLEDSAMYFCASSDSQGAYEQYFGPGTRLTVT.

CDR3 nucleotide sequence: TGTGCCACCAGTGATGGCAGGGACTCTGGAAACACCATATATTTT. Amino acids: CATSDGRDSGNTIYF. V is TRBV24-1 and J is TRBJ1-3; a weak D match, TRBD1 (5 bases). The CDR3 length is 15 residues. CDR1 is KGHDR and CDR2 is SFDVKD in the germline V gene. The V and J ends lost 3 bases and 0 bases respectively, with 8 bases between them.

In DNA, the CDR3 is TGTGCCAGCAGCTTGGACGGACAGGGCACCGCTGAAGCTTTCTTT. Translating gives CASSLDGQGTAEAFF. The chain employs TRBV5-8 and TRBJ1-1; 8 bases agree with TRBD1. The V gene's germline CDR1 is SGHTS and CDR2 YDEGEE. V lost 0 bases and J lost 6; bases outside the gene matches: 7. This CDR3 has 15 residues.

The V gene is TRBV2, the J gene TRBJ1-6; the match to TRBD1 covers 10 bases. V shed 4 bases and J 8 bases; nucleotides not matched to a gene: 5. Germline values: CDR1 SNHLY, CDR2 FYNNEI. There are 15 residues in the CDR3. The DNA of the CDR3 is TGTGCCAGCAGTGGGATGACAGGGGGCGATTCACCCCTCCACTTT. It is translated as CASSGMTGGDSPLHF.

This clone was seen only once. The rearrangement links TRBV19 to TRBJ1-5; 7 bases line up with TRBD1. Germline V gene sequence: CDR1 LNHDA, CDR2 SQIVND (reference sequence). CDR3 length: 16 amino acids. The junction had 12 bases not matched to a gene; V was cut back by 8 bases and J by 2 bases. CDR3 nucleotides: TGTGCCAGTGGTACCTTGACAGGGATCCGCAATCAGCCCCAGCATTTT. Translation gives CASGTLTGIRNQPQHF. Complete variable domain (other parts from reference TRBV19 and TRBJ1-5): DGGITQSPKYLFRKEGQNVTLSCEQNLNHDAMYWYRQDPGQGLRLIYYSQIVNDFQKGDIAEGYSVSREKKESFPLTVTSAQKNPTAFYLCASGTLTGIRNQPQHFGDGTRLSIL.

The J gene is TRBJ2-5, the V gene TRBV9, with a tentative D call TRBD2 (5 bases). Between the trimmed V and J ends, which lost 2 bases and 3 bases, there was a span of 11 bases. The CDR3 is 14 amino acids. Per the germline V gene, CDR1 is SGDLS and CDR2 is YYNGEE. The CDR3 protein is CASSVQAGEETQYF. Here the CDR3 DNA reads TGTGCCAGCAGCGTTCAAGCCGGGGAAGAGACCCAGTACTTC.

The CDR3 here is CASSPGTGWQPQHF. DNA for the CDR3: TGTGCCAGCAGTCCCGGGACAGGGTGGCAGCCCCAGCATTTT. The chain joins TRBV6-2 or TRBV6-3 to TRBJ1-5; 9 bases map to TRBD1. Germline trimming cut 5 bases from V and 7 bases from J; bases unmatched to any gene: 6. Germline V gives CDR1 MNHEY, CDR2 SVGEGT. The CDR3 is 14 residues long.

This chain links TRBV7-9 with TRBJ1-1; D remains unclear. This CDR3 has 17 residues. Looked up from germline, CDR1 is SEHNR and CDR2 is FQNEAQ (reference sequence). Trimming shortened V by 2 bases and J by 2 bases, and 18 bases separated the two germline ends. CDR3 protein: CASSLTPSLGYNTEAFF. Here the CDR3 DNA reads TGTGCCAGCAGCTTAACCCCCAGTTTGGGGTATAACACTGAAGCTTTCTTT.

The gene calls are TRBV10-2 and TRBJ1-4; 9 bases agree with TRBD1. Germline CDR1 and CDR2: WSHSY and SAAADI. CDR3 length: 14 amino acids. The V segment lost 5 bases and the J segment 9 bases; nucleotides outside the gene matches: 7. CDR3 in amino acids: CASSKTGGAKKLFF. The CDR3 DNA reads as TGCGCCAGCAGTAAAACAGGGGGCGCGAAAAAACTGTTTTTT.

V and J are TRBV5-6 and TRBJ1-1; the match to TRBD1 covers 7 bases. The J segment lost 3 bases and the V segment lost 3 bases, leaving 8 bases of the junction unmatched. The CDR3 has 15 amino acids. Germline V gene sequence: CDR1 SGHDT, CDR2 YYEEEE. The CDR3 region has the DNA TGTGCCAGCAGCTGGGTGGGGACAGAGGACACTGAAGCTTTCTTT. Translation: CASSWVGTEDTEAFF.

The chain links TRBV11-3 to TRBJ2-1; 7 bases map to TRBD1. Per the germline V gene, CDR1 is SGHNT and CDR2 is YENEEA. The ends lost 3 bases at V and 3 bases at J; junction bases unmatched: 2. This CDR3 spans 14 amino acids. CDR3 in DNA: TGTGCCAGCAGCTTCCGGGACAGCTACAATGAGCAGTTCTTC. Translation gives CASSFRDSYNEQFF.